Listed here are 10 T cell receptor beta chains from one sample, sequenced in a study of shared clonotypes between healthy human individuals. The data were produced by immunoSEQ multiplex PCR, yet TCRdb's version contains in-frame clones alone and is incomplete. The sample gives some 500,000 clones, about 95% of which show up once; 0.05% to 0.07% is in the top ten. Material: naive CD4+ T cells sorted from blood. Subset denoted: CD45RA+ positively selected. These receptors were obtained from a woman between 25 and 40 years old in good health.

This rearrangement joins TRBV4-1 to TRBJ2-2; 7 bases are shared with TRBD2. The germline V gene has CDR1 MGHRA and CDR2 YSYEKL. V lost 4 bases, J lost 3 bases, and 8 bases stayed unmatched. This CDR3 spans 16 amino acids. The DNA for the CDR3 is TGCGCCAGCAGCCGAAGCGCGGGAGTAGACACCGGGGAGCTGTTTTTT. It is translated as CASSRSAGVDTGELFF.

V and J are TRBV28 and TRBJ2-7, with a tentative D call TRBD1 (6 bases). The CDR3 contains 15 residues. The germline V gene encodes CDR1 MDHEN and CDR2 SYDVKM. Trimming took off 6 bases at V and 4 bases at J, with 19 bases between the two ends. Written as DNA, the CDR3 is TGTGCCAGCAGACAACAGGGAGTTTCGAGTTACGAGCAGTACTTC. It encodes CASRQQGVSSYEQYF.

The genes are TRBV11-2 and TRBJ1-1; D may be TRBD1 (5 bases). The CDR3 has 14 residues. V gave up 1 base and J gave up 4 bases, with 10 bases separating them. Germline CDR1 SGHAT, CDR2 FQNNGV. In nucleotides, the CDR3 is TGTGCCAGCAGCTTAGTTCGGGGGGTCACTGAAGCTTTCTTT. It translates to CASSLVRGVTEAFF.

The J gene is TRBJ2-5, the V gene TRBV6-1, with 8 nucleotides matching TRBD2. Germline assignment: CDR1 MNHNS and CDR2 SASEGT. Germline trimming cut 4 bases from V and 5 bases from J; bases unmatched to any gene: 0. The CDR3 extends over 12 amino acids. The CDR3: CASSAGGETQYF. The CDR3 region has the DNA TGTGCCAGCAGTGCGGGGGGGGAGACCCAGTACTTC.

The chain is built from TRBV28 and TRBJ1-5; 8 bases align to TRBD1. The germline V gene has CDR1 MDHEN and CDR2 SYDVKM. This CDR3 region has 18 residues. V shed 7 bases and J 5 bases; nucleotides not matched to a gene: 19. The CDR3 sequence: CASTRRWSRDRSYQPQHF. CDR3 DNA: TGTGCCAGCACTCGACGGTGGTCTCGGGACAGGAGCTATCAGCCCCAGCATTTT. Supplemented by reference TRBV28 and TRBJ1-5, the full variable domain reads DVKVTQSSRYLVKRTGEKVFLECVQDMDHENMFWYRQDPGLGLRLIYFSYDVKMKEKGDIPEGYSVSREKKERFSLILESASTNQTSMYLCASTRRWSRDRSYQPQHFGDGTRLSIL.

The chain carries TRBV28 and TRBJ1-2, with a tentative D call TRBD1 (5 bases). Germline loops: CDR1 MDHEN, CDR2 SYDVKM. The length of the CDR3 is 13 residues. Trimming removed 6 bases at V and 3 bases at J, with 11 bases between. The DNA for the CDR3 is TGTGCCAGCAGGGCAGGGTCGGACTATGGCTACACCTTC. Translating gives CASRAGSDYGYTF.

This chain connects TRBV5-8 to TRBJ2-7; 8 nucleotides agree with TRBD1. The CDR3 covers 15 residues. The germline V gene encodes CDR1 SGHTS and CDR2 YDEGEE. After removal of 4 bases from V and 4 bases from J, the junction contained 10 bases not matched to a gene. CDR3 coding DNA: TGTGCCAGCAGCCCCCTACCCAGGGGGCGGTACGAGCAGTACTTC. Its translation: CASSPLPRGRYEQYF.

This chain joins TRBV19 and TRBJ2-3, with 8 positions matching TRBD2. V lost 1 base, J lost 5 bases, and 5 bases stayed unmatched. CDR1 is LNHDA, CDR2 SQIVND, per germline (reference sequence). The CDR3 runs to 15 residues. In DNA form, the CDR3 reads TGTGCCAGTAGTATAGGAGGCCTAGCGGGAGATACGCAGTATTTT. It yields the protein CASSIGGLAGDTQYF.

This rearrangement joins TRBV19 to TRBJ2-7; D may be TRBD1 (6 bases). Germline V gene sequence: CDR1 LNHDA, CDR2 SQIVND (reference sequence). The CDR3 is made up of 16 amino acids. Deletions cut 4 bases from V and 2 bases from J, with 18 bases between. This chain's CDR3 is CASSRYTGIPPYEQYF. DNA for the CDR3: TGTGCCAGTAGTAGGTATACAGGGATTCCCCCCTACGAGCAGTACTTC.

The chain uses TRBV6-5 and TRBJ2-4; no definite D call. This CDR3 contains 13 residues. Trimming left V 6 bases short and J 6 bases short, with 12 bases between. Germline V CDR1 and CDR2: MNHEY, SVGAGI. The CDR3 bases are TGTGCCAGCAGCACCCAGGCTGGAAACATTCAGTACTTC. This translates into CASSTQAGNIQYF.